Sequencing of this T cell receptor beta chain was carried out in a study of radiation and T cells in renal cell carcinoma. Study-level background: Nephrectomy followed 15 Gy stereotactic body radiation by 4 weeks.

With regard to this clone: The antigen is unknown.

Clones were sequenced by immunoSEQ multiplex PCR, and TCRdb holds only the in-frame ones, with some missing. The sample lists about 59,000 clones; 60% to 85% were seen once. Study conclusions and caveats: Top tumor clonotypes rose in blood 2 weeks post-radiation, then contracted. Pretreatment tumor biopsies were lacking, so baseline clonotypes are unknown.

Time point of the sample: baseline pretreatment blood. Treatment indicated: 15 Gy SBRT to primary tumor, nephrectomy 4 weeks later. The tumor was a clear cell renal cell carcinoma. Material: blood, obtained from a patient whose treatment included radiotherapy and nephrectomy. This TCR was sampled from a man aged 60 to 69 with renal cell carcinoma.

In DNA form, the CDR3 reads TGTGCCAGCAGCCGGGATAAGCGGGGGGCAGAGACCCAGTACTTC. Protein: CASSRDKRGAETQYF. The gene calls are TRBV5-4 and TRBJ2-5; TRBD2 agrees at 9 bases. The CDR3 runs to 15 residues. Germline V CDR1 and CDR2: SGHNT, YYREEE (reference sequence). With 4 bases clipped from V and 4 bases from J, the junction kept 8 bases outside the gene matches.